This paragraph reports one TCR beta chain. Germline-derived CDR1 and CDR2 are MNHNS and SASEGT. The ends were cut back, 5 bases at V and 8 bases at J, with 13 bases in the middle. This CDR3 is 13 amino acids long. The data originate from a study of OX40 agonist ivuxolimab in advanced cancers. The assay was immunoSEQ multiplex PCR, and TCRdb's table has in-frame clones only and misses some. The sample yields about 73,000 clones, around 90% seen once. V usage is TRBV6-1 and J usage is TRBJ2-1; TRBD1 is a possible D gene (5 bases). This specimen consisted of CD4+ or CD8+ T cells sorted from blood, obtained in a trial of the OX40 agonist ivuxolimab. The receptor was isolated from an adult with an advanced solid tumor such as melanoma, head and neck, liver or kidney cancer. CDR3 nucleotides: TGTGCCAGCAGTAAGACAGCTTTTGATGAGCAGTTCTTC. Translation: CASSKTAFDEQFF.